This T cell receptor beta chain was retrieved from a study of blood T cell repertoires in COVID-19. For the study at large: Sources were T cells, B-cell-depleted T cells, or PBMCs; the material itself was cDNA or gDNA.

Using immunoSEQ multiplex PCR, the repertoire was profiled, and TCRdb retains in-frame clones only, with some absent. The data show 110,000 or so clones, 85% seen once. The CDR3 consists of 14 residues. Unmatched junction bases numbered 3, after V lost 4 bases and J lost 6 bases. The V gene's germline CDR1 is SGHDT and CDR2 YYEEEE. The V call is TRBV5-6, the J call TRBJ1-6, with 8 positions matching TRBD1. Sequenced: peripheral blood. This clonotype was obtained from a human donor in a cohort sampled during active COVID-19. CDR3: CASSRGQVNSPLHF. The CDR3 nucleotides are TGTGCCAGCAGCCGGGGACAGGTTAATTCACCCCTCCACTTT.